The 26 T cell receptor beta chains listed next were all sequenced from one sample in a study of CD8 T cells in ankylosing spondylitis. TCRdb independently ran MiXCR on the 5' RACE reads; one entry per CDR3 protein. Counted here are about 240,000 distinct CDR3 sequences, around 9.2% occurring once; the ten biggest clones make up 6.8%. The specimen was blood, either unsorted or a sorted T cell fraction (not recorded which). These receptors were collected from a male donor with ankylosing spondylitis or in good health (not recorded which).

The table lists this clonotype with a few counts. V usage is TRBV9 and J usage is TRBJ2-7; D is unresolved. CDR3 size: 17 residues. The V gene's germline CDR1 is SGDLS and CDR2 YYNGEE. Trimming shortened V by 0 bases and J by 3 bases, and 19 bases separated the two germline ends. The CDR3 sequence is CASSVAETTGEHYEQYF. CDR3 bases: TGTGCCAGCAGCGTAGCTGAAACAACCGGAGAACACTACGAGCAGTACTTC.

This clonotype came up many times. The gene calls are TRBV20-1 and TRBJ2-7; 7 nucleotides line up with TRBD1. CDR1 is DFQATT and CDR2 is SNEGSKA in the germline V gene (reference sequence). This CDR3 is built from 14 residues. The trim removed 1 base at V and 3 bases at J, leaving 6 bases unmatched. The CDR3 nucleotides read TGCAGTGCTAGAGCCAGGGGACAGTTCTACGAGCAGTACTTC. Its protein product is CSARARGQFYEQYF.

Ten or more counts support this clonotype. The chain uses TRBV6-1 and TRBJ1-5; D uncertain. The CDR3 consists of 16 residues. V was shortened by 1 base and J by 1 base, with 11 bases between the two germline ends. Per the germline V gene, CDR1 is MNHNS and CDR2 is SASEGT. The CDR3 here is CASSEERGPSNQPQHF. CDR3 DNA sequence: TGTGCCAGCAGTGAAGAAAGAGGACCCAGCAATCAGCCCCAGCATTTT.

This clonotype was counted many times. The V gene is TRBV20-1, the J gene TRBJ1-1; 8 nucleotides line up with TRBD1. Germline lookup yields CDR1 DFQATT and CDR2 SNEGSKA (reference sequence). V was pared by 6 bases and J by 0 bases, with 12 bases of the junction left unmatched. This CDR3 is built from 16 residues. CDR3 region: CSANRDRQIMNTEAFF. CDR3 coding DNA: TGCAGTGCGAACCGGGACAGGCAAATCATGAACACTGAAGCTTTCTTT.

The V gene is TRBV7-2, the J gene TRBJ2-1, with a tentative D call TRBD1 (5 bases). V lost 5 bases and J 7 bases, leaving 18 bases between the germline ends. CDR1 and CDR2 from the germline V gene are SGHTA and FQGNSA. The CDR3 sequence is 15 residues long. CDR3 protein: CASSQETAGKNEQFF. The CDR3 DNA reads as TGTGCCAGCAGCCAAGAGACTGCAGGGAAGAATGAGCAGTTCTTC.

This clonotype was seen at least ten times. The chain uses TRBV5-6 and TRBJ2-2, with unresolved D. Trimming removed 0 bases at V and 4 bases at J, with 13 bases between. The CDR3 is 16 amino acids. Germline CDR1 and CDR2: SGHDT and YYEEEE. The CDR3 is CASSLEWSQPTGELFF. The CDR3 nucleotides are TGTGCCAGCAGCTTGGAGTGGAGCCAGCCCACCGGGGAGCTGTTTTTT.

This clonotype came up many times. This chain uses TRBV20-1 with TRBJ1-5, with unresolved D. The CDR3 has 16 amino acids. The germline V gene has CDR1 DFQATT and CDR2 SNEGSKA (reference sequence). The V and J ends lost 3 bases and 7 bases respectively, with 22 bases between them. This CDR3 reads CSASPRVGRLEQPQHF. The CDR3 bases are TGCAGTGCTAGCCCGCGGGTCGGGCGGCTTGAACAGCCCCAGCATTTT.

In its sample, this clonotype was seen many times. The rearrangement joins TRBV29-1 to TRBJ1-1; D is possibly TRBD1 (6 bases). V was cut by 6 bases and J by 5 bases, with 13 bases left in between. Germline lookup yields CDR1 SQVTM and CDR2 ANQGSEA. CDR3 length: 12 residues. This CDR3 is CSVGGDRTEAFF. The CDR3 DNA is TGCAGCGTCGGGGGTGACAGGACTGAAGCTTTCTTT.

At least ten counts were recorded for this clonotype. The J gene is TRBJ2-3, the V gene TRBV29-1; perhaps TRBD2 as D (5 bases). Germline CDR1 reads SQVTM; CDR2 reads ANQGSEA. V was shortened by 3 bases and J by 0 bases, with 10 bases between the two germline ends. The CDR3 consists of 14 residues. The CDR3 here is CSVDRGWSTDTQYF. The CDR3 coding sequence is TGCAGCGTTGATCGGGGATGGAGCACAGATACGCAGTATTTT.

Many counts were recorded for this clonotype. The CDR3 DNA is TGTGCCAGCAGTTTTCCACAGGGGGCGCGAACAGATACGCAGTATTTT. As protein: CASSFPQGARTDTQYF. The J gene is TRBJ2-3, the V gene TRBV6-8; TRBD1 aligns across 9 bases. The CDR3 has 16 amino acids. CDR1 and CDR2 (germline): MNHGY, SAAAGT. Trimming removed 4 bases from V and 3 bases from J; junction bases left unmatched: 8.

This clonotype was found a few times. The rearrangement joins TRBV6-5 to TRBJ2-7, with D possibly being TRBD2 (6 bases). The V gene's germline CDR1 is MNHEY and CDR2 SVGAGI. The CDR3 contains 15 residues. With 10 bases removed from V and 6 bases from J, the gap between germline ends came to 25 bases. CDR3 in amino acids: CATFPPGLQFGEQYF. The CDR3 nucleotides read TGTGCCACATTTCCTCCGGGACTTCAGTTTGGCGAGCAGTACTTC.

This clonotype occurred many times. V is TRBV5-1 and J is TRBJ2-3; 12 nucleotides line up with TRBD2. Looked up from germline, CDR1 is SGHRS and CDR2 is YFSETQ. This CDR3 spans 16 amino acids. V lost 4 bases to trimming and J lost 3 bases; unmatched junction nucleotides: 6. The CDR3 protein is CASSGLAGRMTDTQYF. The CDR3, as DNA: TGCGCCAGCAGCGGACTAGCGGGGAGGATGACAGATACGCAGTATTTT.

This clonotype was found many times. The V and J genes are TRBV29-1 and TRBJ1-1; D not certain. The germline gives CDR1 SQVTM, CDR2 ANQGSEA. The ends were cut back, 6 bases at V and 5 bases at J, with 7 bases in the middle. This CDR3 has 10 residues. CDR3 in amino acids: CSVSATEAFF. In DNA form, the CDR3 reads TGCAGCGTCTCGGCGACTGAAGCTTTCTTT.

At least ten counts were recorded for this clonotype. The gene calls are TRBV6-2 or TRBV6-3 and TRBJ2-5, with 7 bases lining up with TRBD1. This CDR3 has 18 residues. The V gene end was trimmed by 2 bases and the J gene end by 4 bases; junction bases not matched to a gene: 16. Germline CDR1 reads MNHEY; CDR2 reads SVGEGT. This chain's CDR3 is CASSYSPDRRPLGETQYF. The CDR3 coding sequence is TGTGCCAGCAGTTACAGTCCGGACAGGAGACCTCTCGGAGAGACCCAGTACTTC.

The CDR3 region is CASSEGPVYTGELFF. The CDR3 DNA reads as TGTGCCAGCAGCGAAGGTCCTGTATACACCGGGGAGCTGTTTTTT. The gene calls are TRBV7-2 and TRBJ2-2; D is uncertain. The CDR3 has 15 amino acids. The V gene lost 5 bases and the J gene lost 3 bases, with 13 bases spanning the gap. In germline, CDR1 is SGHTA, CDR2 FQGNSA.

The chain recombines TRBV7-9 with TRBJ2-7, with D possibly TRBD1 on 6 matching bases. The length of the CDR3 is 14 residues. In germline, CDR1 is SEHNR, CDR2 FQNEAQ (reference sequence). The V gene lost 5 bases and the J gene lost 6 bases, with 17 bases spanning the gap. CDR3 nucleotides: TGTGCCAGCAGCAAAGATACAGGGACCTCCGAGCAGTACTTC. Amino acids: CASSKDTGTSEQYF.

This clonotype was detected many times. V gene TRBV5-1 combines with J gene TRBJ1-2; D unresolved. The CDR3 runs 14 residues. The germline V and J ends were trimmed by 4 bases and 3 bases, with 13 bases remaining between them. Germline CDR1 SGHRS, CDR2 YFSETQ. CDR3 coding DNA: TGCGCCAGCAGCACAGACCCGACTTACTATGGCTACACCTTC. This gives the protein CASSTDPTYYGYTF.

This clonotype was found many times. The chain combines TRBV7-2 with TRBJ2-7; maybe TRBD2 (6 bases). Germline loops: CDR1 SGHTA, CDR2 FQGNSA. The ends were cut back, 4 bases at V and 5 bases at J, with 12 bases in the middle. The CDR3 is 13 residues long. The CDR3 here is CASSSRGGDEQYF. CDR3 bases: TGTGCCAGCAGCTCTCGAGGAGGGGACGAGCAGTACTTC.

CDR3 loop: CAWTPSTLSRDGYTF. The CDR3 DNA is TGTGCCTGGACCCCTTCCACCCTGTCTAGGGATGGCTACACCTTC. The chain employs TRBV30 and TRBJ1-2; D not certain. CDR1 and CDR2 from the germline V gene are GTSNPN and SVGIG (reference sequence). This CDR3 comprises 15 residues. V gave up 4 bases and J gave up 6 bases, with 21 bases separating them.

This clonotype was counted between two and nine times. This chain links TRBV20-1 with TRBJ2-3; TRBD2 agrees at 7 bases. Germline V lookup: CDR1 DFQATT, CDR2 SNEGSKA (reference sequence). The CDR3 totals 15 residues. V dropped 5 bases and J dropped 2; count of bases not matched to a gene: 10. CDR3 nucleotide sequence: TGCAGTGCTCCCAAGACGGGAGGTTACACAGATACGCAGTATTTT. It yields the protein CSAPKTGGYTDTQYF.

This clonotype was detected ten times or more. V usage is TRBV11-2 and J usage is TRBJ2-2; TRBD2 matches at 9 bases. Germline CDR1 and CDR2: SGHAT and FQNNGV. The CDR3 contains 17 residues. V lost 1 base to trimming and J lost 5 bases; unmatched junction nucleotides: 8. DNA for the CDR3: TGTGCCAGCAGCTTAGCACGAGGGACTAGCTTTACCGGGGAGCTGTTTTTT. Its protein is CASSLARGTSFTGELFF.

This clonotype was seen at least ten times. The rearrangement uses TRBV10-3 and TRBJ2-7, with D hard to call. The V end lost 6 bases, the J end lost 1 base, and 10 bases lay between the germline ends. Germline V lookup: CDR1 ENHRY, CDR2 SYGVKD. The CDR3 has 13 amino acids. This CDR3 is CAISGSLSYEQYF. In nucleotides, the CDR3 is TGTGCCATCAGCGGCAGCCTATCCTACGAGCAGTACTTC.

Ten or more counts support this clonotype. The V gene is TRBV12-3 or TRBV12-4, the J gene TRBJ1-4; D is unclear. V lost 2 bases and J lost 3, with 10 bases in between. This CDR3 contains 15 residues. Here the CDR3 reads CASSLSGSANEKLFF. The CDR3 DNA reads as TGTGCCAGCAGTTTATCGGGTTCGGCTAATGAAAAACTGTTTTTT.

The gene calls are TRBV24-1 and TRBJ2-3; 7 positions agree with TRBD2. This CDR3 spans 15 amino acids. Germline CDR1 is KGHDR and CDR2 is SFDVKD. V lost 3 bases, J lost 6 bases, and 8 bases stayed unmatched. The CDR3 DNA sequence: TGTGCCACCAGTGATGTTTGGACGGGGGGTGATACGCAGTATTTT. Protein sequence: CATSDVWTGGDTQYF.

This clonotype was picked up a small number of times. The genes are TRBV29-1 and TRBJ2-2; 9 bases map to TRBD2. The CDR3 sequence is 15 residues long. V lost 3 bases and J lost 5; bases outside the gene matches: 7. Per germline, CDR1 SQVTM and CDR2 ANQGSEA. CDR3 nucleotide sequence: TGCAGCGTTGAGCTGGCGGGAGGGTATACCGGGGAGCTGTTTTTT. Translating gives CSVELAGGYTGELFF.

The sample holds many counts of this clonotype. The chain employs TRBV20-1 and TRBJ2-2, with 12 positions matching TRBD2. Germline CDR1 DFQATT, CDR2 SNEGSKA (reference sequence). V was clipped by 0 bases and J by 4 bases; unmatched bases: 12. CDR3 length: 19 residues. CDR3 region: CSARDLTTSGSLGTGELFF. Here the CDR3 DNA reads TGCAGTGCTAGAGATCTGACGACTAGCGGGAGTTTGGGCACCGGGGAGCTGTTTTTT.